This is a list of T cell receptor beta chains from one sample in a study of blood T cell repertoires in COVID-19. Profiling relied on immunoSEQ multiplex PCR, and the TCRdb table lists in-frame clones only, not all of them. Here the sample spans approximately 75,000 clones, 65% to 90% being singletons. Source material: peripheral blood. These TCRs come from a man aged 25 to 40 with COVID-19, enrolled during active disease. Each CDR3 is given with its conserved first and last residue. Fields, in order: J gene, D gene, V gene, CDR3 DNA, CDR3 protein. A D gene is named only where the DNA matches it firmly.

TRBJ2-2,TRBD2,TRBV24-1,TGTGCCACCAGTGGAGGACGGGAGGGTTACACCGGGGAGCTGTTTTTT,CATSGGREGYTGELFF
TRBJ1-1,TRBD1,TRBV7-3,TGTGCCAGCAGCTTTGGACAGGGGGACACTGAAGCTTTCTTT,CASSFGQGDTEAFF
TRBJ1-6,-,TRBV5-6,TGTGCCAGCAGCTTGGCGGATTCACCCCTCCACTTT,CASSLADSPLHF
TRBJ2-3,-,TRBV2,TGTGCCAGCGGAGGCCTTAGCACAGATACGCAGTATTTT,CASGGLSTDTQYF
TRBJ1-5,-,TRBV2,TGTGCCGGGAAGGGGACTACTGATCAGCCCCAGCATTTT,CAGKGTTDQPQHF
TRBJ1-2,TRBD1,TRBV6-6,TGTGCCAGCTCCGGGACAGGGGATTATGGCTACACCTTC,CASSGTGDYGYTF
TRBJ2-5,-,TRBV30,TGTGCCTGGAGTGTAGGGGACCAAGAGACCCAGTACTTC,CAWSVGDQETQYF
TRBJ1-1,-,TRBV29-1,TGCAGCGTTGTCAGGGCGGACACTGAAGCTTTCTTT,CSVVRADTEAFF
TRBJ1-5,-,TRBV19,TGTGCCAGTAGTATAGATCGGGGGGCTTGGCAGCCCCAGCATTTT,CASSIDRGAWQPQHF
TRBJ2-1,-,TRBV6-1,TGTGCCAGCAGTGAAGGTCTGCTATCTTACAATGAGCAGTTCTTC,CASSEGLLSYNEQFF
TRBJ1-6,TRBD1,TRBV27,TGTGCCAGCAGTTTCCTCGTTCCGAGAGGGGGCGGTTCACCCCTCCACTTT,CASSFLVPRGGGSPLHF
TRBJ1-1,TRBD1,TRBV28,TGTGCCAGTAATGTACAGGGGTTGGGCACTGAAGCTTTCTTT,CASNVQGLGTEAFF
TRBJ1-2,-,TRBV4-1,TGCGCCAGCAGCCAAGGGAGTTTAGCGGGCTACACCTTC,CASSQGSLAGYTF
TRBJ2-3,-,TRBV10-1,TGCGCCAGCAGTGAAGCCTCTTTTGGCACAGATACGCAGTATTTT,CASSEASFGTDTQYF
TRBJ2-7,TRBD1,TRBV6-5,TGTGCCAGCAGTTTCCGGGACAGGGGTTTTTACGAGCAGTACTTC,CASSFRDRGFYEQYF